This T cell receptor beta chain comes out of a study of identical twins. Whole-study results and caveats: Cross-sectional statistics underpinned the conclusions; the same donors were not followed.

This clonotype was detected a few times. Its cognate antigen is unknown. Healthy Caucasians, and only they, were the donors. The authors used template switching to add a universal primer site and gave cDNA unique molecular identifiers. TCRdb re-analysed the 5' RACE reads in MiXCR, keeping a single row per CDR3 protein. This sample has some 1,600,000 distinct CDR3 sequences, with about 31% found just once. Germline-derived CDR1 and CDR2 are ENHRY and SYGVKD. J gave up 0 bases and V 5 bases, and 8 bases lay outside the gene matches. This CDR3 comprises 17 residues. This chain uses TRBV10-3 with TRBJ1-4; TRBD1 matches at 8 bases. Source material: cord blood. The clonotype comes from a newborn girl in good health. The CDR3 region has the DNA TGTGCCATCAGTTCAGGACAGGGCTATTCAACTAATGAAAAACTGTTTTTT. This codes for CAISSGQGYSTNEKLFF.